The next 8 T cell receptor beta chains were all read from a single sample in a study of CD8 T cells in ankylosing spondylitis. Overall study findings and caveats: What appeared characteristic of ankylosing spondylitis blood was a TCR beta motif of about eight highly homologous variants.

TCRdb re-analysed the 5' RACE reads in MiXCR, keeping a single row per CDR3 protein. This table holds 220,000 or so distinct CDR3 sequences, about a sixth found once. Antigens of these TCRs are unknown. Sequencing was performed on blood, either unsorted or a sorted T cell fraction (not recorded which). The receptors shown here come from a male donor with ankylosing spondylitis.

The rearrangement uses TRBV5-1 and TRBJ2-1; D may match TRBD1 or TRBD2 (5 bases each). Germline V gene sequence: CDR1 SGHRS, CDR2 YFSETQ. The CDR3 length is 14 residues. The V and J ends lost 0 bases and 7 bases respectively, with 11 bases between them. The CDR3 DNA sequence: TGCGCCAGCAGCTTGGGGGGACCTAAGAATGAGCAGTTCTTC. Translation gives CASSLGGPKNEQFF. The whole variable domain, remainder taken from reference TRBV5-1 and TRBJ2-1, is KAGVTQTPRYLIKTRGQQVTLSCSPISGHRSVSWYQQTPGQGLQFLFEYFSETQRNKGNFPGRFSGRQFSNSRSEMNVSTLELGDSALYLCASSLGGPKNEQFFGPGTRLTVL.

This clonotype was counted a few times. This chain uses TRBV15 with TRBJ2-7, with D perhaps being TRBD1 or TRBD2 (5 bases each). The V end was cut by 0 bases, the J end by 4 bases, with 16 bases between. Germline assignment: CDR1 LNHNV and CDR2 YYDKDF (reference sequence). The CDR3 sequence is 16 residues long. The DNA for the CDR3 is TGTGCCACCAGCAGAGATTCTACAGGCGGCGGGTACGAGCAGTACTTC. Its protein product is CATSRDSTGGGYEQYF. The whole variable domain, remainder taken from reference TRBV15 and TRBJ2-7, is DAMVIQNPRYQVTQFGKPVTLSCSQTLNHNVMYWYQQKSSQAPKLLFHYYDKDFNNEADTPDNFQSRRPNTSFCFLDIRSPGLGDTAMYLCATSRDSTGGGYEQYFGPGTRLTVT.

In this sample, this clonotype turned up a few times. The chain combines TRBV9 with TRBJ1-1, with a tentative D call TRBD1 (5 bases). Germline loops: CDR1 SGDLS, CDR2 YYNGEE. V shed 4 bases and J shed 8 bases, with 12 bases lying between them. CDR3 size: 12 residues. CDR3 bases: TGTGCCAGCAGCTCCTCCGGGACGGAAGCTTTCTTT. It specifies CASSSSGTEAFF.

This chain connects TRBV7-2 to TRBJ1-6; TRBD1 agrees at 7 bases. V lost 4 bases, J lost 8 bases, and 14 bases stayed unmatched. The CDR3 has 17 amino acids. CDR1 and CDR2 (germline): SGHTA, FQGNSA. The CDR3 spells CASSWTVQGVMYSPLHF. The CDR3 DNA is TGTGCCAGCAGCTGGACGGTCCAGGGGGTGATGTATTCACCCCTCCACTTT.

The chain links TRBV7-6 to TRBJ2-3; tentatively, D is TRBD1 or TRBD2 (5 bases each). Germline CDR1 SGHVS, CDR2 FNYEAQ. The CDR3 totals 14 residues. Between the trimmed V and J ends, which lost 5 bases and 2 bases, there was a span of 11 bases. This CDR3 reads CASSPGANTDTQYF. CDR3 DNA: TGTGCCAGCAGCCCCGGGGCGAACACAGATACGCAGTATTTT.

The chain combines TRBV6-1 with TRBJ2-1, with D perhaps being TRBD1 or TRBD2 (7 bases each). Trimming shortened V by 6 bases and J by 4 bases, and 16 bases separated the two germline ends. CDR1 MNHNS and CDR2 SASEGT come from the germline V gene. This CDR3 has 15 amino acids. The CDR3 nucleotides are TGTGCCAGCAGCGCAGGGGGGGGGACTTACAATGAGCAGTTCTTC. This encodes CASSAGGGTYNEQFF.

The V gene is TRBV9, the J gene TRBJ1-5; D is uncertain. Trimming cost V 0 bases and J 7 bases, with 11 bases left between them. There are 14 residues in the CDR3. The germline V gene encodes CDR1 SGDLS and CDR2 YYNGEE. The CDR3 spells CASSVGGGGQPQHF. CDR3 sequence (DNA): TGTGCCAGCAGCGTAGGGGGAGGCGGCCAGCCCCAGCATTTT. The full variable domain, in which reference TRBV9 and TRBJ1-5 provide the parts outside the CDR3, is DSGVTQTPKHLITATGQRVTLRCSPRSGDLSVYWYQQSLDQGLQFLIQYYNGEERAKGNILERFSAQQFPDLHSELNLSSLELGDSALYFCASSVGGGGQPQHFGDGTRLSIL.

The rearrangement uses TRBV20-1 and TRBJ1-1, with D unresolved. The CDR3 totals 13 residues. Per germline, CDR1 DFQATT and CDR2 SNEGSKA (reference sequence). V lost 1 base and J 1 base, leaving 7 bases between the germline ends. Here the CDR3 reads CSARAVSNTEAFF. CDR3 DNA: TGCAGTGCTAGAGCAGTATCGAACACTGAAGCTTTCTTT.